The present T cell receptor beta chain was sequenced within a study of human T cells and chemical hapten exposure. One entry per CDR3 protein results from TCRdb running MiXCR on the RACE reads. Of roughly 96,000 distinct CDR3 sequences listed, roughly a tenth were seen once; the top ten hold about 2%. Time point denoted: patch test 2, 6 weeks after DPC sensitization. Treatment indicated: therapeutic diphenylcyclopropenone sensitization with weekly scalp DPC. Germline lookup yields CDR1 SEHNR and CDR2 FQNEAQ (reference sequence). Unmatched junction bases numbered 4, after V lost 5 bases and J lost 5 bases. The CDR3 consists of 13 residues.

V usage is TRBV7-9 and J usage is TRBJ2-3, with 7 bases aligning to TRBD2. The TCR was taken from a woman aged 40 to 55 with alopecia areata. Some clones in this sample may be carry-over from other donors' samples. The sequences come from whole blood, collected in connection with sensitization to the hapten diphenylcyclopropenone (DPC). The CDR3 coding sequence is TGTGCCAGCAGCACTCCGGGAGGAGATACGCAGTATTTT. Amino acid sequence: CASSTPGGDTQYF. The full variable domain, in which reference TRBV7-9 and TRBJ2-3 provide the parts outside the CDR3, is DTGVSQNPRHKITKRGQNVTFRCDPISEHNRLYWYRQTLGQGPEFLTYFQNEAQLEKSRLLSDRFSAERPKGSFSTLEIQRTEQGDSAMYLCASSTPGGDTQYFGPGTRLTVL.